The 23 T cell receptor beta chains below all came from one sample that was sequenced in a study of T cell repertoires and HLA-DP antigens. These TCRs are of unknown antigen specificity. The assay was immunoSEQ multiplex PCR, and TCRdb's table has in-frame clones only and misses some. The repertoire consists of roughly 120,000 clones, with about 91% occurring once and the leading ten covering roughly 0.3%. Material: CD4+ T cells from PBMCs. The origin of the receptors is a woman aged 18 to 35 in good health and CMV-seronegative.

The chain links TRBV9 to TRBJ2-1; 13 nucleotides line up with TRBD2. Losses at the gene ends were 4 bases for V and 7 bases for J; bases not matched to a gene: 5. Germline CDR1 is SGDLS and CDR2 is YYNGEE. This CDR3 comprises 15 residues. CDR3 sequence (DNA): TGTGCCAGCAGCTTCGGACTAGCGGGAGAAAATGAGCAGTTCTTC. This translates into CASSFGLAGENEQFF.

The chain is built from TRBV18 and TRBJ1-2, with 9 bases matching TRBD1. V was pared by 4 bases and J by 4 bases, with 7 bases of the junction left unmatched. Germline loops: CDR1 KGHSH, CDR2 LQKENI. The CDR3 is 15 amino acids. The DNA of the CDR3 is TGTGCCAGCTCACAACCGGGACAGGGAACCTATGGCTACACCTTC. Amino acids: CASSQPGQGTYGYTF.

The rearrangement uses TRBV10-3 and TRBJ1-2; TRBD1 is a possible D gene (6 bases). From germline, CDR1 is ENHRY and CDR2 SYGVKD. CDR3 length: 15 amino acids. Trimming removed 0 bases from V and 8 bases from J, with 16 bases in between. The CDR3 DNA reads TGTGCCATCAGTGAGTCGGGGCCACAGGGCCGAGGCTACACCTTC. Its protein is CAISESGPQGRGYTF.

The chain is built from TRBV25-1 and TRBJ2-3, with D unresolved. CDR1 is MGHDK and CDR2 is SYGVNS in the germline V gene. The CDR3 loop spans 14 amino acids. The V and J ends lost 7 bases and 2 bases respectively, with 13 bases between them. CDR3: CASTDPVDTDTQYF. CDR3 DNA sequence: TGTGCCAGCACCGACCCAGTAGACACAGATACGCAGTATTTT.

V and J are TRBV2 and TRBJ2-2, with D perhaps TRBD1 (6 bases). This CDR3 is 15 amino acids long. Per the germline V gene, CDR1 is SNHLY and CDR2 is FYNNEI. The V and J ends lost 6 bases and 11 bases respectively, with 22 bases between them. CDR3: CASSLRPGAPQELFF. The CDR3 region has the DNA TGTGCCAGCAGCCTTAGGCCAGGGGCCCCGCAAGAGCTGTTTTTT.

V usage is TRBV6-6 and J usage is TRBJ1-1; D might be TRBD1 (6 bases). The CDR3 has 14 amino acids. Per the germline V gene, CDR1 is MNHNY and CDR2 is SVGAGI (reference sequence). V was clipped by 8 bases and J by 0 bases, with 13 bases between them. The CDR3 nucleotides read TGTGCCAGCTGGGGCACAGGGCTGAACACTGAAGCTTTCTTT. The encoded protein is CASWGTGLNTEAFF.

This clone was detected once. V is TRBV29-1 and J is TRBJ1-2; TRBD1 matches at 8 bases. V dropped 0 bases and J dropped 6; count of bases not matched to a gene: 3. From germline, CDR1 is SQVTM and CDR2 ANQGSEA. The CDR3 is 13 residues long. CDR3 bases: TGCAGCGTTGAAGAGGGCAGGGGGCATGGCTACACCTTC. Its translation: CSVEEGRGHGYTF.

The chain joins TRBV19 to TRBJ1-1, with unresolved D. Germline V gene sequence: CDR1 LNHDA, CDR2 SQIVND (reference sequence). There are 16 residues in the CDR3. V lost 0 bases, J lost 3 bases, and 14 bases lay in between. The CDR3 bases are TGTGCCAGTAGTATAGATCTTGTGGGCGAGGACACTGAAGCTTTCTTT. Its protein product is CASSIDLVGEDTEAFF.

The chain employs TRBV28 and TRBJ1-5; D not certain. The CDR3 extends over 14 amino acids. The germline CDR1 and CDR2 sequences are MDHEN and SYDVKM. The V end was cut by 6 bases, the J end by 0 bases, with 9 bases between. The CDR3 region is CASRSDSSNQPQHF. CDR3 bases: TGTGCCAGCAGATCGGACTCTAGCAATCAGCCCCAGCATTTT.

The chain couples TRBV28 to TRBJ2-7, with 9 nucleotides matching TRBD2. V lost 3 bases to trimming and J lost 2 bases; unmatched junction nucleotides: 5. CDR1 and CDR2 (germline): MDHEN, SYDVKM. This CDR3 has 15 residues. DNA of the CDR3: TGTGCCAGCAGTTTGGGGACTAGCCATCCCTACGAGCAGTACGTC. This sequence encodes CASSLGTSHPYEQYV.

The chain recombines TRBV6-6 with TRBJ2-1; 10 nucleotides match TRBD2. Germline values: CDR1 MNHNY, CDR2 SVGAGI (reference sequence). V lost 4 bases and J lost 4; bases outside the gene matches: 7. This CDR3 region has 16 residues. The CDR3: CASSSRLAGEYNEQFF. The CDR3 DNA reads TGTGCCAGCAGTTCGAGGCTAGCGGGAGAGTACAATGAGCAGTTCTTC.

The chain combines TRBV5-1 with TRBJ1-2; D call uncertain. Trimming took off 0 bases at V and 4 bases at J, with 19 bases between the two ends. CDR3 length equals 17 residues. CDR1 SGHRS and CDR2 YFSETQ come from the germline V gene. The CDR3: CASSLGGVGDGIYGYTF. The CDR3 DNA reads TGCGCCAGCAGCTTGGGCGGGGTTGGGGATGGAATCTATGGCTACACCTTC.

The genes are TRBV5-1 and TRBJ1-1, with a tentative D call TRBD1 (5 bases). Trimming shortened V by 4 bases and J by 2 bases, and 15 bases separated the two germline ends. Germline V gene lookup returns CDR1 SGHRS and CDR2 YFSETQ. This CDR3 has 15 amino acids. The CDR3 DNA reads TGCGCCAGCAGCGTGACGGGACTTACAAACACTGAAGCTTTCTTT. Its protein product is CASSVTGLTNTEAFF.

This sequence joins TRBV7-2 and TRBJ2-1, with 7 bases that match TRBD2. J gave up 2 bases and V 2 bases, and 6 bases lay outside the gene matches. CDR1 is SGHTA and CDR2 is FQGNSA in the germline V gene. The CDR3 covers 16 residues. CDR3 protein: CASSLWGGDPYNEQFF. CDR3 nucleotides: TGTGCCAGCAGCTTATGGGGGGGAGACCCCTACAATGAGCAGTTCTTC.

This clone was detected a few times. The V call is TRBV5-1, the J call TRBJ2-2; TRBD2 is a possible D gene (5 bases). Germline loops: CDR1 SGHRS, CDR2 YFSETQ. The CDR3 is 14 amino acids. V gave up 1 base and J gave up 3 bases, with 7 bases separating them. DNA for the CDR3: TGCGCCAGCAGCTTGAGAGGGTACACCGGGGAGCTGTTTTTT. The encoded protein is CASSLRGYTGELFF. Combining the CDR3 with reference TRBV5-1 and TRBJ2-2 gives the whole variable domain KAGVTQTPRYLIKTRGQQVTLSCSPISGHRSVSWYQQTPGQGLQFLFEYFSETQRNKGNFPGRFSGRQFSNSRSEMNVSTLELGDSALYLCASSLRGYTGELFFGEGSRLTVL.

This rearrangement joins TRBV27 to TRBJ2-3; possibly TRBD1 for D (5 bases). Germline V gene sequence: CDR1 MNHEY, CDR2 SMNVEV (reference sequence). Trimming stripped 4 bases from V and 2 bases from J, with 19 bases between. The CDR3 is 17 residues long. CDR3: CASSSRQTVKFTDTQYF. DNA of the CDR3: TGTGCCAGCAGTTCACGCCAGACAGTTAAGTTCACAGATACGCAGTATTTT.

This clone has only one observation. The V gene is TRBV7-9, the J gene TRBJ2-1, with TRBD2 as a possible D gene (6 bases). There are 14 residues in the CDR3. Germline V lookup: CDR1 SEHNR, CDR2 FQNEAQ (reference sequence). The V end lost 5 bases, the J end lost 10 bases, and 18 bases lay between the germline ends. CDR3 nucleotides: TGTGCCAGCAGCCCACTAGGGGACTCTTTGGAGCAGTTCTTC. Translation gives CASSPLGDSLEQFF.

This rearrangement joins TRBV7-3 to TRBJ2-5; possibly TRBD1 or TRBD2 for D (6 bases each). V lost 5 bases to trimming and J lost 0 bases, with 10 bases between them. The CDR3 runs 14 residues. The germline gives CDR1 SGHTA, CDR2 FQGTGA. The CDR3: CASSKGGYQETQYF. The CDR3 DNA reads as TGTGCCAGCAGCAAAGGGGGGTACCAAGAGACCCAGTACTTC. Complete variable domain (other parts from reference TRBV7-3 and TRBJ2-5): GAGVSQTPSNKVTEKGKYVELRCDPISGHTALYWYRQSLGQGPEFLIYFQGTGAADDSGLPNDRFFAVRPEGSVSTLKIQRTERGDSAVYLCASSKGGYQETQYFGPGTRLLVL.

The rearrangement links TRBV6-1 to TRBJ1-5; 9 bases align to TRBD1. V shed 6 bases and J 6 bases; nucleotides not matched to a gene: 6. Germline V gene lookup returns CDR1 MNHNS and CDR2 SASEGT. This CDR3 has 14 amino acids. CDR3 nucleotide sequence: TGTGCCAGCAGAGGACAGGGGATTGTTCAGCCCCAGCATTTT. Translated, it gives CASRGQGIVQPQHF.

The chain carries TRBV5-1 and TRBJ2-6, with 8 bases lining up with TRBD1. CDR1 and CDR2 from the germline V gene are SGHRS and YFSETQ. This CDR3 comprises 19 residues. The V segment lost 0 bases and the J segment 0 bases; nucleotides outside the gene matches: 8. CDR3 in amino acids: CASSLGSGQVLSGANVLTF. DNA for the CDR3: TGCGCCAGCAGCTTGGGTTCGGGACAGGTCCTCTCTGGGGCCAACGTCCTGACTTTC.

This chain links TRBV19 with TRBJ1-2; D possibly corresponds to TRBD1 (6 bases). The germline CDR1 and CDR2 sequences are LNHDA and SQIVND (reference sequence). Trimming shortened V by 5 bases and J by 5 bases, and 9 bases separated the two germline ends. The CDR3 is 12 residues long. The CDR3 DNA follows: TGTGCCAGTAGTGAACAGGGATATGGCTACACCTTC. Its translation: CASSEQGYGYTF.

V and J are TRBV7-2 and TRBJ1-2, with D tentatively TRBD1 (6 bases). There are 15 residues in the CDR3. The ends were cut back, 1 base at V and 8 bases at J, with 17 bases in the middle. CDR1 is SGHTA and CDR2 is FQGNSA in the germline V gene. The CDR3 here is CASSLGTSGVYGYTF. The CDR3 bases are TGTGCCAGCAGCTTAGGTACCTCAGGGGTTTACGGCTACACCTTC.

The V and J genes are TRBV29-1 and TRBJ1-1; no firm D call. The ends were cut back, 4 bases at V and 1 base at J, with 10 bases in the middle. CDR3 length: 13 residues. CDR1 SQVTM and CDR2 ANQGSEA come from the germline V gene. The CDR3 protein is CSVGKDGNTEAFF. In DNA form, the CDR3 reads TGCAGCGTTGGGAAGGACGGGAACACTGAAGCTTTCTTT.